These 21 T cell receptor beta chains share one sample of origin, sequenced in a study of Ad26.COV2.S vaccination and SARS-CoV-2 variants. Sequencing used immunoSEQ multiplex PCR; TCRdb keeps in-frame clones, though not all of them. The profile shows around 86,000 clones, 82% of them singletons. This sample comprised peripheral blood, obtained after recovery from COVID-19. The receptor source for this set is a human donor who had recovered from COVID-19.

The chain joins TRBV2 to TRBJ2-3, with D perhaps TRBD2 (6 bases). V was cut by 4 bases and J by 1 base, with 12 bases left in between. The length of the CDR3 is 15 residues. CDR1 is SNHLY, CDR2 FYNNEI, per germline. The CDR3 bases are TGTGCCAGCAGTGTTGGGGGGTTTGGCACAGATACGCAGTATTTT. Its protein is CASSVGGFGTDTQYF.

V is TRBV7-2 and J is TRBJ2-1, with D possibly being TRBD1 (5 bases). Trimming removed 5 bases from V and 3 bases from J, with 14 bases in between. The V gene's germline CDR1 is SGHTA and CDR2 FQGNSA. CDR3 length: 15 residues. CDR3 nucleotide sequence: TGTGCCAGCAGCCTTTCAGGGCTAGACTACAATGAGCAGTTCTTC. Its translation: CASSLSGLDYNEQFF.

This chain connects TRBV4-3 to TRBJ2-1; no reliable D call. Germline V gene data show CDR1 as LGHNA and CDR2 as YSLEER. The CDR3 contains 15 residues. Trimming removed 0 bases from V and 0 bases from J, with 6 bases in between. This chain's CDR3 is CASSQERNSYNEQFF. The CDR3 nucleotides are TGCGCCAGCAGCCAAGAAAGAAACTCCTACAATGAGCAGTTCTTC.

The chain combines TRBV5-4 with TRBJ1-2; no clear D. The germline V gene encodes CDR1 SGHNT and CDR2 YYREEE (reference sequence). V was shortened by 1 base and J by 6 bases, with 13 bases between the two germline ends. This CDR3 comprises 14 residues. The CDR3 DNA follows: TGTGCCAGCAGCTTGCCCTTCGGGGATAATGGCTACACCTTC. Encoded protein: CASSLPFGDNGYTF. Using reference TRBV5-4 and TRBJ1-2 for the parts outside the CDR3, the full variable domain is ETGVTQSPTHLIKTRGQQVTLRCSSQSGHNTVSWYQQALGQGPQFIFQYYREEENGRGNFPPRFSGLQFPNYSSELNVNALELDDSALYLCASSLPFGDNGYTFGSGTRLTVV.

The chain employs TRBV11-2 and TRBJ1-4; D unclear. CDR1 is SGHAT, CDR2 FQNNGV, per germline. This CDR3 spans 13 amino acids. V lost 4 bases, J lost 8 bases, and 11 bases lay in between. CDR3 DNA: TGTGCCAGCAGCTCTCCTTATGCAGAAAAACTGTTTTTT. It specifies CASSSPYAEKLFF.

The chain joins TRBV13 to TRBJ2-1; D is unresolved. Germline assignment: CDR1 PRHDT and CDR2 FYEKMQ (reference sequence). Trimming took 1 base from V and 4 from J, leaving 8 bases between them. The CDR3 is 14 amino acids. As DNA, the CDR3 is TGTGCCAGCAGCTTAGTCCCTGTATACAATGAGCAGTTCTTC. It specifies CASSLVPVYNEQFF. The full variable domain, its missing parts supplied by reference TRBV13 and TRBJ2-1, is AAGVIQSPRHLIKEKRETATLKCYPIPRHDTVYWYQQGPGQDPQFLISFYEKMQSDKGSIPDRFSAQQFSDYHSELNMSSLELGDSALYFCASSLVPVYNEQFFGPGTRLTVL.

V is TRBV6-5 and J is TRBJ2-3, with D tentatively TRBD2 (6 bases). Trimming stripped 6 bases from V and 4 bases from J, with 17 bases between. The CDR3 length is 15 residues. Germline V gene sequence: CDR1 MNHEY, CDR2 SVGAGI. The CDR3 sequence is CASSPTGVSADTQYF. The DNA of the CDR3 is TGTGCCAGCAGCCCGACGGGGGTTAGTGCAGATACGCAGTATTTT.

The chain links TRBV3-1 (or the pseudogene TRBV3-2) to TRBJ2-5; no clear D. The CDR3 length is 15 residues. V lost 4 bases, J lost 5 bases, and 17 bases lay in between. Germline values: CDR1 LGHDT, CDR2 YNNKEL (reference sequence). In DNA form, the CDR3 reads TGTGCCAGCAGCCGGAACTCCCGGCCCAGGGAGACCCAGTACTTC. Translating it yields CASSRNSRPRETQYF.

The genes are TRBV4-3 and TRBJ2-2, with D hard to call. Germline CDR1 is LGHNA and CDR2 is YSLEER. The CDR3 consists of 16 residues. The V and J ends lost 0 bases and 7 bases respectively, with 15 bases between them. The CDR3 DNA is TGCGCCAGCAGCCAAGATCTAACCGGGCGAGGCGGGGAGCTGTTTTTT. This encodes CASSQDLTGRGGELFF.

The gene calls are TRBV12-3 or TRBV12-4 and TRBJ1-2; D is ambiguous. Deletions cut 8 bases from V and 8 bases from J, with 15 bases between. The length of the CDR3 is 12 residues. The CDR3 bases are TGTGCCAGCTCTCTAGGAGGGATGGGCTACACCTTC. Translation gives CASSLGGMGYTF.

The chain carries TRBV24-1 and TRBJ2-3, with 8 bases aligning to TRBD1. Germline loops: CDR1 KGHDR, CDR2 SFDVKD. The CDR3 is 19 amino acids. With V trimmed by 4 bases and J by 2 bases, 16 bases remained unmatched. The CDR3 DNA is TGTGCCACCAGTGACGCACTTCTTTACAGGGGGTCTTTCACAGATACGCAGTATTTT. Encoded protein: CATSDALLYRGSFTDTQYF.

This chain links TRBV6-5 with TRBJ1-5; 10 nucleotides line up with TRBD1. Germline lookup yields CDR1 MNHEY and CDR2 SVGAGI. The trim removed 4 bases at V and 5 bases at J, leaving 8 bases unmatched. The CDR3 has 16 amino acids. CDR3 region: CASSSSGTGAYQPQHF. DNA for the CDR3: TGTGCCAGCAGTTCTTCCGGGACAGGGGCCTATCAGCCCCAGCATTTT.

The chain combines TRBV23-1 with TRBJ1-5, with D hard to call. TRBV23-1 is designated an ORF whose function remains uncertain. Trimming shortened V by 8 bases and J by 5 bases, and 13 bases separated the two germline ends. The CDR3 contains 13 residues. For the CDR3, the DNA is TGCGCCAGCCTCCTGGTGGTCCATCAGCCCCAGCATTTT. It is translated as CASLLVVHQPQHF.

V usage is TRBV7-3 and J usage is TRBJ2-2; tentatively, D is TRBD1 (5 bases). Germline values: CDR1 SGHTA, CDR2 FQGTGA. Trimming stripped 4 bases from V and 4 bases from J, with 16 bases between. The CDR3 has 16 amino acids. The CDR3 region is CASSSPRQLSTGELFF. The DNA for the CDR3 is TGTGCCAGCAGCTCGCCAAGACAGCTAAGCACCGGGGAGCTGTTTTTT.

This clone appeared a single time. This chain links TRBV6-5 with TRBJ1-5; D ambiguous. Deletions cut 2 bases from V and 4 bases from J, with 6 bases between. Germline V gene data show CDR1 as MNHEY and CDR2 as SVGAGI. This CDR3 has 13 residues. CDR3 coding DNA: TGTGCCAGCAGTTACAACGGAAATCAGCCCCAGCATTTT. This codes for CASSYNGNQPQHF.

In its sample, this clone was seen once. The chain combines TRBV4-3 with TRBJ2-5; D not certain. The ends were cut back, 0 bases at V and 0 bases at J, with 8 bases in the middle. The CDR3 sequence is 15 residues long. Germline CDR1 is LGHNA and CDR2 is YSLEER. CDR3 nucleotides: TGCGCCAGCAGCCAAGATATCCAGCACCAAGAGACCCAGTACTTC. As protein: CASSQDIQHQETQYF.

This chain connects TRBV19 to TRBJ1-1; possible D gene TRBD1, 6 bases. V lost 5 bases and J 5 bases, leaving 12 bases between the germline ends. Germline V gene lookup returns CDR1 LNHDA and CDR2 SQIVND (reference sequence). This CDR3 spans 13 amino acids. The CDR3 DNA reads as TGTGCCAGTAGTCCACGGACAGCGACTGAAGCTTTCTTT. It is translated as CASSPRTATEAFF.

The chain recombines TRBV25-1 with TRBJ2-7, with 9 bases aligning to TRBD1. J gave up 6 bases and V 6 bases, and 6 bases lay outside the gene matches. Germline assignment: CDR1 MGHDK and CDR2 SYGVNS. The CDR3 is 13 amino acids. The CDR3 DNA is TGTGCCAGCAGCTGGACAGGGGAATCCGAGCAGTACTTC. Translating gives CASSWTGESEQYF.

CDR3 coding DNA: TGTGCCATCAGTGATAGGGCAGATTATGGCTACACCTTC. Residues: CAISDRADYGYTF. J is TRBJ1-2 and V is TRBV10-3; no reliable D call. The CDR3 has 13 residues. V shed 3 bases and J shed 5 bases, with 10 bases lying between them. Germline-derived CDR1 and CDR2 are ENHRY and SYGVKD.

This clone was seen a few times. The chain is built from TRBV6-5 and TRBJ1-1; D not certain. From germline, CDR1 is MNHEY and CDR2 SVGAGI. V gave up 0 bases and J gave up 4 bases, with 9 bases separating them. The CDR3 contains 14 residues. CDR3 amino acids: CASSYSAGGTEAFF. CDR3 DNA: TGTGCCAGCAGTTACTCTGCAGGCGGCACTGAAGCTTTCTTT.

J is TRBJ2-7 and V is TRBV5-1; TRBD2 might be the D (5 bases). From germline, CDR1 is SGHRS and CDR2 YFSETQ. Trimming cost V 1 base and J 4 bases, with 9 bases left between them. This CDR3 has 13 amino acids. Here the CDR3 reads CASSLSLAYEQYF. CDR3 in DNA: TGCGCCAGCAGCTTGAGCCTAGCATACGAGCAGTACTTC.